These 11 T cell receptor beta chains came from one sample sequenced in a study of vaccination effects on CD4 cells after COVID-19. No antigens are known for them. TCRdb's copy holds only in-frame clones and misses some; the assay was immunoSEQ multiplex PCR. The sample lists about 22,000 clones; 77% were seen once. Using viral peptide pools, the ViraFEST assay grew out antigen-specific CD4+ T cells prior to sequencing. After less than twelve days in culture, the CD4+ T cells were isolated. Each person got two doses of an mRNA SARS-CoV-2 vaccine, BNT162b2 or mRNA-1273. The source material was CD4+ T cells from PBMCs cultured with HCoV-NL63 spike peptides, sampled after COVID-19 vaccination. Source of these receptors: a human donor who received a COVID-19 vaccine.

V and J are TRBV27 and TRBJ1-2, with a tentative D call TRBD1 (6 bases). Trimming removed 6 bases from V and 8 bases from J, with 16 bases in between. The germline V gene encodes CDR1 MNHEY and CDR2 SMNVEV (reference sequence). The CDR3 spans 13 residues. The CDR3 DNA reads TGTGCCAGCAGCCCGCAGGGGCTAGGCGGCTACACCTTC. Protein sequence: CASSPQGLGGYTF.

The chain combines TRBV19 with TRBJ1-2, with no clear D. This CDR3 is 14 amino acids long. The ends were cut back, 3 bases at V and 5 bases at J, with 13 bases in the middle. Germline CDR1 and CDR2: LNHDA and SQIVND (reference sequence). CDR3 loop: CASSIPGAGYGYTF. CDR3 DNA: TGTGCCAGTAGTATTCCGGGAGCTGGGTATGGCTACACCTTC.

This chain connects TRBV9 to TRBJ2-1; either TRBD1 or TRBD2 may fit D (5 bases each). The CDR3 contains 15 residues. Per the germline V gene, CDR1 is SGDLS and CDR2 is YYNGEE. Trimming took 3 bases from V and 0 from J, leaving 10 bases between them. The CDR3 DNA reads TGTGCCAGCAGCGCCGGGGCAAGCTCCTACAATGAGCAGTTCTTC. Translation gives CASSAGASSYNEQFF.

The chain employs TRBV4-3 and TRBJ1-1, with D possibly being TRBD1 (6 bases). CDR3 length: 14 amino acids. V dropped 0 bases and J dropped 1 base, with 6 bases sitting between them. Germline CDR1 and CDR2: LGHNA and YSLEER. The CDR3 bases are TGCGCCAGCAGCCAAGACAGGGGGAACACTGAAGCTTTCTTT. Encoded protein: CASSQDRGNTEAFF.

The gene calls are TRBV7-9 and TRBJ2-5, with D hard to call. CDR3 length: 13 residues. Germline values: CDR1 SEHNR, CDR2 FQNEAQ (reference sequence). V was clipped by 6 bases and J by 2 bases, with 10 bases between them. CDR3 in DNA: TGTGCCAGCAGGGCGGCGCCTCAAGAGACCCAGTACTTC. Translating gives CASRAAPQETQYF.

V gene TRBV6-6 combines with J gene TRBJ1-5; the D gene is possibly TRBD1 (6 bases). V shed 6 bases and J shed 5 bases, with 14 bases lying between them. Germline-derived CDR1 and CDR2 are MNHNY and SVGAGI (reference sequence). The CDR3 covers 14 residues. The CDR3 region has the DNA TGTGCCAGCAGGAAAAGGGGGGGTGATCAGCCCCAGCATTTT. Its protein is CASRKRGGDQPQHF.

The CDR3, as DNA: TGTGCCAGCAGCCAAGATTCCTCCTACGAGCAGTACTTC. This sequence encodes CASSQDSSYEQYF. The chain recombines TRBV4-2 with TRBJ2-7; no reliable D call. The CDR3 runs to 13 residues. The germline V and J ends were trimmed by 0 bases and 0 bases, with 3 bases remaining between them. The germline V gene has CDR1 LGHNA and CDR2 YNFKEQ.

The chain uses TRBV5-1 and TRBJ1-1; unclear D gene. V shed 4 bases and J shed 1 base, with 11 bases lying between them. This CDR3 is built from 14 residues. Germline V lookup: CDR1 SGHRS, CDR2 YFSETQ. CDR3 region: CASSPSLTNTEAFF. DNA of the CDR3: TGCGCCAGCAGCCCTTCCCTTACGAACACTGAAGCTTTCTTT.

This chain links TRBV5-1 with TRBJ2-6, with D perhaps TRBD1 (6 bases). Germline CDR1 is SGHRS and CDR2 is YFSETQ. The CDR3 totals 16 residues. Trimming stripped 4 bases from V and 4 bases from J, with 15 bases between. The CDR3: CASSTNREQGANVLTF. The CDR3 DNA reads as TGCGCCAGCAGCACCAACAGGGAACAAGGGGCCAACGTCCTGACTTTC.

V usage is TRBV15 and J usage is TRBJ2-3; D is possibly TRBD1 (5 bases). The CDR3 extends over 16 amino acids. Trimming left V 3 bases short and J 1 base short, with 14 bases between. Germline V gene data show CDR1 as LNHNV and CDR2 as YYDKDF (reference sequence). The CDR3 DNA sequence: TGTGCCACCAGCAGTTTCCAAGGGGCAGGCACAGATACGCAGTATTTT. Residues: CATSSFQGAGTDTQYF.

The chain recombines TRBV9 with TRBJ2-7; D is possibly TRBD2 (6 bases). CDR3 size: 14 residues. With 0 bases removed from V and 7 bases from J, the gap between germline ends came to 14 bases. Germline lookup yields CDR1 SGDLS and CDR2 YYNGEE. CDR3 nucleotides: TGTGCCAGCAGCGTAGAGGAGGGGATCGGTGAGCAGTACTTC. Translation gives CASSVEEGIGEQYF.